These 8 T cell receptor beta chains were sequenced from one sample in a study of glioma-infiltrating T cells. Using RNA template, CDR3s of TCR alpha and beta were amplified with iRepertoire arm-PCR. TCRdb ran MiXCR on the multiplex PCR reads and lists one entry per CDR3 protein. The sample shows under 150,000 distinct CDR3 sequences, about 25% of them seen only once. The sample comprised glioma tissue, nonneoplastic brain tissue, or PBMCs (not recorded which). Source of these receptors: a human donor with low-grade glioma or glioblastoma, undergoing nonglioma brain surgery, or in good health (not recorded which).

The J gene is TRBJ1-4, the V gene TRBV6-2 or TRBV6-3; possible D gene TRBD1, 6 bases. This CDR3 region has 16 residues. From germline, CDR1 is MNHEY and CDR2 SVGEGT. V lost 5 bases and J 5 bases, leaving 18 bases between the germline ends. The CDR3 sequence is CASSKTTGTINEKLFF. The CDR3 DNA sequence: TGTGCCAGCAGTAAAACGACCGGGACAATAAATGAAAAACTGTTTTTT.

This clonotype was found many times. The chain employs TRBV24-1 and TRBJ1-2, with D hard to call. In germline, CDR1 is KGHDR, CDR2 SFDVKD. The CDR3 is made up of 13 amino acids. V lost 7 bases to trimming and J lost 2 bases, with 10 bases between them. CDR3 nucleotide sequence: TGTGCCACCAGGAAGGACGGAAACTATGGCTACACCTTC. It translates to CATRKDGNYGYTF.

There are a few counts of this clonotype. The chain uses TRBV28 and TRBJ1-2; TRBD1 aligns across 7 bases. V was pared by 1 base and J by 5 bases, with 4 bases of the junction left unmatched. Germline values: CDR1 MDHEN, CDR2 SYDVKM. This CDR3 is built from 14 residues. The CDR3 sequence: CASSLSSGGYGYTF. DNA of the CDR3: TGTGCCAGCAGTTTATCATCAGGGGGGTATGGCTACACCTTC.

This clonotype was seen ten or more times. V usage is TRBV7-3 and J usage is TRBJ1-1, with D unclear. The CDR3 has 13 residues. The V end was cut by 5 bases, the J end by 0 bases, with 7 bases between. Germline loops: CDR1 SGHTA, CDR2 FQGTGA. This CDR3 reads CASSRTVNTEAFF. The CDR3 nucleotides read TGTGCCAGCAGCCGGACGGTGAACACTGAAGCTTTCTTT.

CDR3 protein: CSVGDRGQETQYF. DNA for the CDR3: TGCAGTGTAGGGGACAGGGGTCAAGAGACCCAGTACTTC. The rearrangement uses TRBV20-1 and TRBJ2-5; the match to TRBD1 covers 10 bases. CDR3 length: 13 amino acids. Germline CDR1 is DFQATT and CDR2 is SNEGSKA (reference sequence). V was clipped by 7 bases and J by 2 bases; unmatched bases: 4.

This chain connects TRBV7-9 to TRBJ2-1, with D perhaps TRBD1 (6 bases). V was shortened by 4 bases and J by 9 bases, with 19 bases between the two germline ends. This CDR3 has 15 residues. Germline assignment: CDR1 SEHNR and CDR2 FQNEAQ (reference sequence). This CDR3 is CASSWGTSPGSEQFF. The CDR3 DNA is TGTGCCAGCAGCTGGGGGACATCACCAGGGAGTGAGCAGTTCTTC.

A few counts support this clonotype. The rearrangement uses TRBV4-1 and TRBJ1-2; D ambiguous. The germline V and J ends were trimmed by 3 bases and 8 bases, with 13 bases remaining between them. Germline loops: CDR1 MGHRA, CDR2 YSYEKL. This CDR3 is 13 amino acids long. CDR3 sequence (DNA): TGCGCCAGCAGCCAGAACATCATGGACGGCTACACCTTC. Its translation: CASSQNIMDGYTF.

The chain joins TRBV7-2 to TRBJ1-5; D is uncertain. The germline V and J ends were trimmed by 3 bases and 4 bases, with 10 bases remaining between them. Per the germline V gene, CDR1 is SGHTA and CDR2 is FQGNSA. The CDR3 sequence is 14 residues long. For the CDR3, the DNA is TGTGCCAGCAGCTTGGACTTTAGGAATCAGCCCCAGCATTTT. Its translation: CASSLDFRNQPQHF.